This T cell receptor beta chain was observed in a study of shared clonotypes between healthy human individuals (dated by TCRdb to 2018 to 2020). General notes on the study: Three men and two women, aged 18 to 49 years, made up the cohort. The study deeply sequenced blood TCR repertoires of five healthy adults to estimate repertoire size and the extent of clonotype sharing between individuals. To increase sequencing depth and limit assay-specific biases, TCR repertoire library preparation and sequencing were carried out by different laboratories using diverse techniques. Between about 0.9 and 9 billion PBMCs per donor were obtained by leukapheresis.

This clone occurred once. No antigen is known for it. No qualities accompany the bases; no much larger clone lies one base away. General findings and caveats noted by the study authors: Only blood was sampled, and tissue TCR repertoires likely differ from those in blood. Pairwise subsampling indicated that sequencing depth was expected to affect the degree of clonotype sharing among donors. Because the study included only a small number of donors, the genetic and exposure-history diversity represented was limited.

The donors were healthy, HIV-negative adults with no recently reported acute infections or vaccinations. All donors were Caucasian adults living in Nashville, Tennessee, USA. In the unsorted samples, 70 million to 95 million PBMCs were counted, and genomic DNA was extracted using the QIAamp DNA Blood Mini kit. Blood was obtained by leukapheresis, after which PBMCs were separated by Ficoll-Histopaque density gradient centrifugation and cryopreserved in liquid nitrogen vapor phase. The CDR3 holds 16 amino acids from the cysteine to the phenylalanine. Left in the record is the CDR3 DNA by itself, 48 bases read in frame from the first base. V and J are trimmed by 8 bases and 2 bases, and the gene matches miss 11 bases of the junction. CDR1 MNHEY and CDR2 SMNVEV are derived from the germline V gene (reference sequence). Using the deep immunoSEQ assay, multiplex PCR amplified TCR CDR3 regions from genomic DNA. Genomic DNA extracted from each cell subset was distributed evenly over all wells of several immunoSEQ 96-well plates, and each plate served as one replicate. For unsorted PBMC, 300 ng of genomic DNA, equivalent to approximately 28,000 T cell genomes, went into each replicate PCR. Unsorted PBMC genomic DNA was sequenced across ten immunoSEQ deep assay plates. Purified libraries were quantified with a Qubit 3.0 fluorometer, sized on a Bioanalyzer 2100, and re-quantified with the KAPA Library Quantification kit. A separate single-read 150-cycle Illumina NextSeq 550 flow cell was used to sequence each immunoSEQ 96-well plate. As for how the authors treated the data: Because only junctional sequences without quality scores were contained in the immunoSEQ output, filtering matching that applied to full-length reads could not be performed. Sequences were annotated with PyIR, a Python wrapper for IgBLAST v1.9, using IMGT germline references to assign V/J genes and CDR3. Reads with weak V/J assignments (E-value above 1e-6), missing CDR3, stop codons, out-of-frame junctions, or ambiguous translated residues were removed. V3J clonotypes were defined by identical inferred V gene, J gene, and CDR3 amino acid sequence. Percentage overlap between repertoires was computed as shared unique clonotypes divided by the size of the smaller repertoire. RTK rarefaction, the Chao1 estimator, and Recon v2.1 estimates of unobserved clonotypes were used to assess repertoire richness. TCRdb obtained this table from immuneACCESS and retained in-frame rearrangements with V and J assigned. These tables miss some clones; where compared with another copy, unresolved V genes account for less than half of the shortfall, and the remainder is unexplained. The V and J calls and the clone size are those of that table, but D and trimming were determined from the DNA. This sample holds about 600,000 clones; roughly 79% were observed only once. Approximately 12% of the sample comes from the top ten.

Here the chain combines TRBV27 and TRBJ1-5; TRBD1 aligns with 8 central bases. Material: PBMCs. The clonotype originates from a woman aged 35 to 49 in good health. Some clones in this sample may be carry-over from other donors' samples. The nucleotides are TGTGCCAGCGCCAAACAGGGGGTGTTTCGCAATCAGCCCCAGCATTTT. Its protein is CASAKQGVFRNQPQHF.